What follows are 32 T cell receptor beta chains derived from one specimen sequenced in a study of blood T cell repertoires in COVID-19. Generated by immunoSEQ multiplex PCR, the TCRdb table keeps only in-frame clones and is missing some. The table lists fewer than 45,000 clones, about 82% of them singletons. Sequencing input: peripheral blood. Source of these receptors: a man over 45 with active COVID-19.

This clone appeared once. V gene TRBV19 combines with J gene TRBJ1-3; no clear D. Trimming shortened V by 5 bases and J by 0 bases, and 5 bases separated the two germline ends. Germline V lookup: CDR1 LNHDA, CDR2 SQIVND (reference sequence). The CDR3 totals 13 residues. CDR3 protein: CASSLSSGNTIYF. CDR3 sequence (DNA): TGTGCCAGTAGTTTGAGCTCTGGAAACACCATATATTTT.

This chain connects TRBV7-6 to TRBJ1-5; D call uncertain. Germline CDR1 and CDR2: SGHVS and FNYEAQ. V lost 5 bases to trimming and J lost 2 bases, with 13 bases between them. The CDR3 sequence is 15 residues long. The CDR3 here is CASSALLEGNQPQHF. DNA of the CDR3: TGTGCCAGCAGCGCATTACTTGAGGGCAATCAGCCCCAGCATTTT.

The chain joins TRBV5-1 to TRBJ2-4; tentatively, D is TRBD2 (5 bases). From germline, CDR1 is SGHRS and CDR2 YFSETQ. CDR3 length: 14 residues. V lost 0 bases and J lost 1, with 5 bases in between. CDR3 loop: CASSLGGAKNIQYF. CDR3 coding DNA: TGCGCCAGCAGCTTGGGAGGGGCCAAAAACATTCAGTACTTC.

The genes are TRBV6-5 and TRBJ1-2; 12 bases fit TRBD1. Germline V gene data show CDR1 as MNHEY and CDR2 as SVGAGI. After removal of 5 bases from V and 4 bases from J, the junction contained 5 bases not matched to a gene. The CDR3 contains 15 residues. CDR3 bases: TGTGCCAGCAGTCCTGGGACAGGGGGCGGCTATGGCTACACCTTC. Translation gives CASSPGTGGGYGYTF.

The chain recombines TRBV29-1 with TRBJ1-5; 8 nucleotides agree with TRBD1. Losses at the gene ends were 6 bases for V and 0 bases for J; bases not matched to a gene: 4. Germline V gene lookup returns CDR1 SQVTM and CDR2 ANQGSEA. The CDR3 has 14 residues. CDR3: CSVRTGISNQPQHF. As DNA, the CDR3 is TGCAGCGTCAGGACAGGGATTAGCAATCAGCCCCAGCATTTT. The variable domain in full, with the rest retrieved from reference TRBV29-1 and TRBJ1-5, is SAVISQKPSRDICQRGTSLTIQCQVDSQVTMMFWYRQQPGQSLTLIATANQGSEATYESGFVIDKFPISRPNLTFSTLTVSNMSPEDSSIYLCSVRTGISNQPQHFGDGTRLSIL.

The rearrangement joins TRBV14 to TRBJ1-2; TRBD1 aligns across 8 bases. After removal of 4 bases from V and 4 bases from J, the junction contained 5 bases not matched to a gene. The germline CDR1 and CDR2 sequences are SGHDN and FVKESK. CDR3 length: 14 residues. CDR3 in DNA: TGTGCCAGCAGCCCCACCGGGACAGGCTATGGCTACACCTTC. Translating gives CASSPTGTGYGYTF.

The chain joins TRBV29-1 to TRBJ1-1, with 7 positions matching TRBD1. There are 12 residues in the CDR3. Germline V lookup: CDR1 SQVTM, CDR2 ANQGSEA. V trimming: 6 bases; J trimming: 2 bases; junction bases outside the gene matches: 3. This chain's CDR3 is CSVDRENTEAFF. As DNA, the CDR3 is TGCAGCGTCGACAGGGAAAACACTGAAGCTTTCTTT. Looking up the rest from reference TRBV29-1 and TRBJ1-1 gives the full variable domain: SAVISQKPSRDICQRGTSLTIQCQVDSQVTMMFWYRQQPGQSLTLIATANQGSEATYESGFVIDKFPISRPNLTFSTLTVSNMSPEDSSIYLCSVDRENTEAFFGQGTRLTVV.

This chain joins TRBV2 and TRBJ1-6; D ambiguous. There are 12 residues in the CDR3. V was clipped by 7 bases and J by 12 bases, with 13 bases between them. Germline-derived CDR1 and CDR2 are SNHLY and FYNNEI. CDR3: CASKDLGVPLHF. In DNA form, the CDR3 reads TGTGCCAGCAAGGATCTAGGAGTACCCCTCCACTTT.

This clone rates as medium-sized. The rearrangement joins TRBV15 to TRBJ2-7, with D uncertain. Germline loops: CDR1 LNHNV, CDR2 YYDKDF (reference sequence). Trimming shortened V by 1 base and J by 2 bases, and 3 bases separated the two germline ends. The CDR3 is 12 amino acids. CDR3 coding DNA: TGTGCCACCAGCAGAGCTACCTACGAGCAGTACTTC. It encodes CATSRATYEQYF.

J is TRBJ1-2 and V is TRBV6-5, with TRBD1 as a possible D gene (5 bases). The CDR3 is 15 residues long. CDR1 is MNHEY and CDR2 is SVGAGI in the germline V gene. V gave up 6 bases and J gave up 1 base, with 15 bases separating them. The CDR3 region is CASRLMTDFNYGYTF. CDR3 in DNA: TGTGCCAGCAGATTGATGACAGACTTTAACTATGGCTACACCTTC.

The V call is TRBV4-3, the J call TRBJ2-7; the D gene is possibly TRBD2 (5 bases). The CDR3 totals 14 residues. The V end was cut by 1 base, the J end by 6 bases, with 13 bases between. Germline CDR1 LGHNA, CDR2 YSLEER. The CDR3 DNA follows: TGCGCCAGCAGCCAAGGTTTGCGGGCCGGCGAGCAGTACTTC. Its translation: CASSQGLRAGEQYF.

The genes are TRBV4-1 and TRBJ2-3; 9 nucleotides align to TRBD2. Germline loops: CDR1 MGHRA, CDR2 YSYEKL. CDR3 length equals 15 residues. V shed 4 bases and J 3 bases; nucleotides not matched to a gene: 5. The CDR3 nucleotides are TGCGCCAGCAGCCTAATTGCGGGGGGGACAGATACGCAGTATTTT. Translating it yields CASSLIAGGTDTQYF.

This clone was observed a single time. V and J are TRBV11-2 and TRBJ2-2; 7 bases are shared with TRBD2. Trimming took 6 bases from V and 5 from J; bases not matched to a gene: 9. The germline V gene has CDR1 SGHAT and CDR2 FQNNGV. The CDR3 has 15 residues. CDR3 protein: CASRPPGGRTGELFF. Here the CDR3 DNA reads TGTGCCAGCAGACCACCGGGGGGAAGAACCGGGGAGCTGTTTTTT.

This chain joins TRBV10-3 and TRBJ1-5; 7 bases are a match to TRBD1. Trimming cost V 10 bases and J 2 bases; bases outside gene matches: 8. CDR1 and CDR2 (germline): ENHRY, SYGVKD. The CDR3 runs to 14 residues. This CDR3 is CATNRDSGNQPQHF. CDR3 DNA sequence: TGTGCCACCAACCGGGACAGCGGCAATCAGCCCCAGCATTTT.

The rearrangement joins TRBV27 to TRBJ2-7, with 7 bases identical to TRBD1. The CDR3 contains 13 residues. In germline, CDR1 is MNHEY, CDR2 SMNVEV (reference sequence). V was pared by 6 bases and J by 0 bases, with 2 bases of the junction left unmatched. CDR3 nucleotides: TGTGCCAGCAGCCGACAGGGCTCCTACGAGCAGTACTTC. Encoded protein: CASSRQGSYEQYF.

This clone is a singleton in its sample. J is TRBJ1-6 and V is TRBV6-5; 8 bases are shared with TRBD1. CDR3 length equals 16 residues. The junction had 7 bases not matched to a gene; V was cut back by 0 bases and J by 9 bases. Germline CDR1 MNHEY, CDR2 SVGAGI. The CDR3: CASSYSGQGKGSPLHF. The CDR3 bases are TGTGCCAGCAGTTACTCTGGACAGGGAAAGGGTTCACCCCTCCACTTT.

This clone came up once. V gene TRBV2 combines with J gene TRBJ1-1; no reliable D call. This CDR3 is built from 13 residues. The V end lost 2 bases, the J end lost 6 bases, and 10 bases lay between the germline ends. The germline V gene has CDR1 SNHLY and CDR2 FYNNEI. The CDR3 DNA follows: TGTGCCAGCAGTGAACGGCGGGGTGCTGAAGCTTTCTTT. Amino acids: CASSERRGAEAFF.

The V gene is TRBV2, the J gene TRBJ2-1; D is ambiguous. Germline loops: CDR1 SNHLY, CDR2 FYNNEI. V lost 0 bases and J 9 bases, leaving 6 bases between the germline ends. The CDR3 length is 12 residues. DNA of the CDR3: TGTGCCAGCAGTGAAGCGGCTCTTGAGCAGTTCTTC. This encodes CASSEAALEQFF.

The chain employs TRBV5-6 and TRBJ1-2, with 7 bases lining up with TRBD1. The germline gives CDR1 SGHDT, CDR2 YYEEEE. V was pared by 3 bases and J by 9 bases, with 14 bases of the junction left unmatched. The CDR3 extends over 15 amino acids. CDR3 sequence: CASSSLSGTARSYTF. In DNA form, the CDR3 reads TGTGCCAGCAGCTCGCTATCCGGGACAGCCAGGAGCTACACCTTC.

The chain is built from TRBV29-1 and TRBJ1-1; D is possibly TRBD1 (5 bases). Trimming stripped 5 bases from V and 3 bases from J, with 16 bases between. Germline loops: CDR1 SQVTM, CDR2 ANQGSEA. The CDR3 consists of 14 residues. The CDR3: CSVQTRASHTEAFF. The CDR3, as DNA: TGCAGCGTTCAAACCAGGGCCAGCCACACTGAAGCTTTCTTT.

The rearrangement links TRBV9 to TRBJ1-6; D is perhaps TRBD1 (6 bases). The CDR3 is 15 residues long. Germline CDR1 and CDR2: SGDLS and YYNGEE. The V gene lost 0 bases and the J gene lost 6 bases, with 10 bases spanning the gap. Here the CDR3 reads CASSVGSRGNSPLHF. CDR3 in DNA: TGTGCCAGCAGCGTAGGCAGCAGGGGTAATTCACCCCTCCACTTT.

This chain uses TRBV6-6 with TRBJ2-7, with 8 nucleotides matching TRBD2. This CDR3 contains 15 residues. The germline gives CDR1 MNHNY, CDR2 SVGAGI (reference sequence). V lost 4 bases, J lost 2 bases, and 7 bases stayed unmatched. CDR3 in DNA: TGTGCCAGCAGTTTAAGCGGGGGTCCTACCTACGAGCAGTACTTC. Its translation is CASSLSGGPTYEQYF.

The V and J genes are TRBV10-1 and TRBJ2-3, with 8 bases that match TRBD2. V lost 3 bases and J lost 6; bases outside the gene matches: 11. This CDR3 has 16 amino acids. The germline V gene encodes CDR1 WNHNN and CDR2 SYGVQD (reference sequence). The CDR3 loop reads CASSEGSGALRDTQYF. In nucleotides, the CDR3 is TGCGCCAGCAGTGAAGGTAGCGGGGCCCTAAGGGATACGCAGTATTTT.

This clone was observed a handful of times. The rearrangement uses TRBV4-3 and TRBJ2-7; D is undetermined. With 0 bases removed from V and 7 bases from J, the gap between germline ends came to 13 bases. The CDR3 extends over 14 amino acids. Germline CDR1 is LGHNA and CDR2 is YSLEER. The CDR3 sequence is CASSQDALAGEQYF. In DNA form, the CDR3 reads TGCGCCAGCAGCCAAGACGCGCTCGCCGGGGAGCAGTACTTC.

In regard to this clone: Germline is not matched at one junction end, which may reflect a read error. V and J are TRBV7-9 and TRBJ2-3, with 8 bases identical to TRBD2. CDR1 is SEHNR and CDR2 is FQNEAQ in the germline V gene (reference sequence). CDR3 length: 13 residues. CDR3 residues: CASSLGGVVAGTF. The DNA for the CDR3 is TGTGCCAGCAGCTTAGGAGGGGTGGTAGCGGGGACCTTT.

The chain links TRBV3-1 (or the pseudogene TRBV3-2) to TRBJ2-7; 10 bases line up with TRBD1. The germline CDR1 and CDR2 sequences are LGHDT and YNNKEL (reference sequence). V was clipped by 4 bases and J by 0 bases; unmatched bases: 3. CDR3 length: 15 residues. CDR3 loop: CASSPRDRGSYEQYF. For the CDR3, the DNA is TGTGCCAGCAGCCCCCGGGACAGGGGCTCCTACGAGCAGTACTTC.

This clone was counted a single time. The chain combines TRBV6-2 or TRBV6-3 with TRBJ2-6; TRBD1 agrees at 8 bases. CDR3 length equals 19 residues. Germline V lookup: CDR1 MNHEY, CDR2 SVGEGT. After removal of 4 bases from V and 4 bases from J, the junction contained 15 bases not matched to a gene. CDR3 residues: CASSSLGTGLILGANVLTF. CDR3 sequence (DNA): TGTGCCAGCAGTTCCCTAGGGACAGGCCTAATACTCGGGGCCAACGTCCTGACTTTC.

The CDR3 is CASSPGTESNQPQHF. CDR3 nucleotides: TGTGCCAGCAGCCCCGGGACTGAGAGCAATCAGCCCCAGCATTTT. This sequence joins TRBV5-6 and TRBJ1-5, with a tentative D call TRBD1 (5 bases). Trimming left V 4 bases short and J 1 base short, with 12 bases between. CDR1 and CDR2 (germline): SGHDT, YYEEEE. The CDR3 has 15 amino acids. Full variable domain (rest looked up from reference TRBV5-6 and TRBJ1-5): DAGVTQSPTHLIKTRGQQVTLRCSPKSGHDTVSWYQQALGQGPQFIFQYYEEEERQRGNFPDRFSGHQFPNYSSELNVNALLLGDSALYLCASSPGTESNQPQHFGDGTRLSIL.

This rearrangement joins TRBV7-6 to TRBJ2-1, with D tentatively TRBD2 (6 bases). Germline lookup yields CDR1 SGHVS and CDR2 FNYEAQ. There are 14 residues in the CDR3. The germline V and J ends were trimmed by 1 base and 9 bases, with 13 bases remaining between them. CDR3: CASSLVLREAEQFF. CDR3 DNA: TGTGCCAGCAGCTTAGTCCTGAGGGAGGCTGAGCAGTTCTTC.

The chain joins TRBV10-3 to TRBJ1-2, with D tentatively TRBD1 (6 bases). Trimming cost V 10 bases and J 4 bases, with 10 bases left between them. Germline assignment: CDR1 ENHRY and CDR2 SYGVKD. There are 11 residues in the CDR3. The CDR3 DNA is TGTGCCACCACAGGGCCCTATGGCTACACCTTC. Translation: CATTGPYGYTF.

Only one count was recorded for this clone. The genes are TRBV5-5 and TRBJ2-1; 10 nucleotides align to TRBD2. The CDR3 is 17 residues long. Germline assignment: CDR1 SGHKS and CDR2 YYEKEE (reference sequence). The ends lost 0 bases at V and 5 bases at J; junction bases unmatched: 8. CDR3 coding DNA: TGTGCCAGCAGCTTGGCAGCGGGGGGGCTGTTCGACAATGAGCAGTTCTTC. Protein product: CASSLAAGGLFDNEQFF. Together with reference TRBV5-5 and TRBJ2-1, the CDR3 gives the full variable domain: DAGVTQSPTHLIKTRGQQVTLRCSPISGHKSVSWYQQVLGQGPQFIFQYYEKEERGRGNFPDRFSARQFPNYSSELNVNALLLGDSALYLCASSLAAGGLFDNEQFFGPGTRLTVL.

This clone was observed once. J is TRBJ2-5 and V is TRBV27, with D possibly matching TRBD1 (6 bases). The V gene's germline CDR1 is MNHEY and CDR2 SMNVEV (reference sequence). The CDR3 spans 14 residues. V lost 1 base to trimming and J lost 4 bases, with 10 bases between them. CDR3 protein: CASSLWGRAETQYF. The CDR3 bases are TGTGCCAGCAGTTTATGGGGGCGCGCAGAGACCCAGTACTTC.